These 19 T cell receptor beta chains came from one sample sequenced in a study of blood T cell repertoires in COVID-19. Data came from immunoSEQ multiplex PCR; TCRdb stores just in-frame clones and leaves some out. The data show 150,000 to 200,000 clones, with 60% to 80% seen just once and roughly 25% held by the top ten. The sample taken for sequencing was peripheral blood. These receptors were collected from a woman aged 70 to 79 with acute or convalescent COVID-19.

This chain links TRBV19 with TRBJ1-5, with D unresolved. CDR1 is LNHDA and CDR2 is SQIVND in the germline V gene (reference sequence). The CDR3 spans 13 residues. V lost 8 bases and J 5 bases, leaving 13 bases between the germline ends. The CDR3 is CASGFRTDQPQHF. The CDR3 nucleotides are TGTGCCAGTGGTTTCAGAACAGATCAGCCCCAGCATTTT. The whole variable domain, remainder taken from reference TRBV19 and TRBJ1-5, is DGGITQSPKYLFRKEGQNVTLSCEQNLNHDAMYWYRQDPGQGLRLIYYSQIVNDFQKGDIAEGYSVSREKKESFPLTVTSAQKNPTAFYLCASGFRTDQPQHFGDGTRLSIL.

The CDR3 sequence: CASSYQPASDTQYF. The CDR3, as DNA: TGTGCCAGCAGTTACCAGCCAGCGTCAGATACGCAGTATTTT. The gene calls are TRBV6-6 and TRBJ2-3; D gene unclear. V dropped 2 bases and J dropped 4 bases, with 10 bases sitting between them. This CDR3 spans 14 amino acids. From germline, CDR1 is MNHNY and CDR2 SVGAGI (reference sequence).

CDR3 amino acids: CASSLAVGANVLTF. CDR3 bases: TGCGCCAGCAGCTTGGCCGTTGGGGCCAACGTCCTGACTTTC. The chain recombines TRBV5-1 with TRBJ2-6, with no clear D. From germline, CDR1 is SGHRS and CDR2 YFSETQ. The CDR3 covers 14 residues. V was cut by 0 bases and J by 3 bases, with 4 bases left in between.

The CDR3 region is CASSRYTGDSNQPQHF. The CDR3 region has the DNA TGTGCCAGCAGTCGATACACAGGGGATAGCAATCAGCCCCAGCATTTT. The V and J genes are TRBV27 and TRBJ1-5, with 7 bases identical to TRBD1. CDR3 length: 16 amino acids. After removal of 5 bases from V and 0 bases from J, the junction contained 7 bases not matched to a gene. Germline V CDR1 and CDR2: MNHEY, SMNVEV (reference sequence).

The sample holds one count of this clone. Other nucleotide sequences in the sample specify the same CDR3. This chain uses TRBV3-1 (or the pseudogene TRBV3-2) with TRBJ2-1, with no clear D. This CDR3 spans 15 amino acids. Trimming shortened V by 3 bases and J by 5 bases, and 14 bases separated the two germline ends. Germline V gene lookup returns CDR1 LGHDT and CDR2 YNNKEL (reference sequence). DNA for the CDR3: TGTGCCAGCAGCCATCTGTTCGCGGCCAACAATGAGCAGTTCTTC. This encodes CASSHLFAANNEQFF.

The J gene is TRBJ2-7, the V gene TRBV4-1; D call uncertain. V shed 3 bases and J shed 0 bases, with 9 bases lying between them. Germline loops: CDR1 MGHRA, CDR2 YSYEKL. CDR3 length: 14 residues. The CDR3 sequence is CASSQGHSSYEQYF. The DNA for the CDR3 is TGCGCCAGCAGCCAGGGCCATAGCTCCTACGAGCAGTACTTC.

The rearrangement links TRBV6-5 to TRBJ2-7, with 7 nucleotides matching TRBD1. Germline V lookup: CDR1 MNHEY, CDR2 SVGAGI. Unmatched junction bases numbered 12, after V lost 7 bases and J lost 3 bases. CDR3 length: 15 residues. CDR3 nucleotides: TGTGCCAGCACCGAGTCAGGGGGAGATCACTACGAGCAGTACTTC. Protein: CASTESGGDHYEQYF.

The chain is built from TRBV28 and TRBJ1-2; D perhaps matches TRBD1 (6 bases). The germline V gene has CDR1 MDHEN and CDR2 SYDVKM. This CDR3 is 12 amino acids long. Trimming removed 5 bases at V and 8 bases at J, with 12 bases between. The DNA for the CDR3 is TGTGCCAGCAGTGTTCTAGACAGGGGCTACACCTTC. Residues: CASSVLDRGYTF.

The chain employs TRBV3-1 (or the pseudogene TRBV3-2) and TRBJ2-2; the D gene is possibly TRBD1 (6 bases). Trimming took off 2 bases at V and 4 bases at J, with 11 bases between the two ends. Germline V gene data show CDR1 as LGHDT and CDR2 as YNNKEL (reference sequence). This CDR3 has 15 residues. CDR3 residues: CASSQHGQSTGELFF. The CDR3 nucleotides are TGTGCCAGCAGCCAACACGGACAGTCCACCGGGGAGCTGTTTTTT.

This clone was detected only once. As DNA, the CDR3 is TGTGCCAGCAGCTTAGCGCGATTCTACAGAATGAACACTGAAGCTTTCTTT. It is translated as CASSLARFYRMNTEAFF. The chain joins TRBV7-8 to TRBJ1-1; D is unresolved. The CDR3 contains 17 residues. Germline lookup yields CDR1 SGHVS and CDR2 FQNEAQ. V lost 0 bases to trimming and J lost 0 bases, with 14 bases between them.

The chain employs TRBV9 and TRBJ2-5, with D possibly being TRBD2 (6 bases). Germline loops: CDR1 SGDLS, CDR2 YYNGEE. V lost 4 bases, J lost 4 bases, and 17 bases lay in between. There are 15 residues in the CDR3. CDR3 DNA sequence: TGTGCCAGCAGCCCAGGGACTTTTTTGTTAGAGACCCAGTACTTC. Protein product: CASSPGTFLLETQYF.

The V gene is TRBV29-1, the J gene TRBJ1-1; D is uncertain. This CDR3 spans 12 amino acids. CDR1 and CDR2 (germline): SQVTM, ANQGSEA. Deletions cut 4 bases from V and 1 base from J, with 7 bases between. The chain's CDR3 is CSVVNWNTEAFF. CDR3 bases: TGCAGCGTTGTAAATTGGAACACTGAAGCTTTCTTT.

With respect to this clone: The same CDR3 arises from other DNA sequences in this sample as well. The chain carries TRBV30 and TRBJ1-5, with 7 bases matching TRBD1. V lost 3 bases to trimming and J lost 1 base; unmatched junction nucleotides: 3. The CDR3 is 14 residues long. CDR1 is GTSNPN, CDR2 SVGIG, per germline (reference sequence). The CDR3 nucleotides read TGTGCCTGGAGCCGACAGGGAAGCAATCAGCCCCAGCATTTT. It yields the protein CAWSRQGSNQPQHF.

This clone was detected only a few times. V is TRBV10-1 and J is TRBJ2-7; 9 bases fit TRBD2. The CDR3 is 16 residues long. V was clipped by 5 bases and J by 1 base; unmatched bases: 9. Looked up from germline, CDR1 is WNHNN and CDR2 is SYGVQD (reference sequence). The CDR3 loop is CASSPAVSGSSYEQYF. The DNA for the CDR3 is TGCGCCAGCAGTCCGGCAGTTAGCGGGAGTTCCTACGAGCAGTACTTC.

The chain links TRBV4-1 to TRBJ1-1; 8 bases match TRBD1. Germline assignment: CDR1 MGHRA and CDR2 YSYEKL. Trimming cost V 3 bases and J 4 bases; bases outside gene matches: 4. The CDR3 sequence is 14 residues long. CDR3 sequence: CASSQGQVATEAFF. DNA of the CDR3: TGCGCCAGCAGCCAGGGACAGGTAGCCACTGAAGCTTTCTTT.

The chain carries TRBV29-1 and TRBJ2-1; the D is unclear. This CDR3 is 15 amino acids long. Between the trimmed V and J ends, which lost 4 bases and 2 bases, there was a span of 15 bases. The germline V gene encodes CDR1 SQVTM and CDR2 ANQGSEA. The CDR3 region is CSVGSTSSPYNEQFF. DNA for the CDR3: TGCAGCGTTGGATCAACGAGTAGCCCCTACAATGAGCAGTTCTTC.

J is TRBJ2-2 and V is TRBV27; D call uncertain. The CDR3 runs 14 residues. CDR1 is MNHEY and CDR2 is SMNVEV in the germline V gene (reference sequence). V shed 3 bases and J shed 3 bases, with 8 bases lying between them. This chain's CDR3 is CASSFRWHTGELFF. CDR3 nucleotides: TGTGCCAGCAGTTTTCGTTGGCACACCGGGGAGCTGTTTTTT.

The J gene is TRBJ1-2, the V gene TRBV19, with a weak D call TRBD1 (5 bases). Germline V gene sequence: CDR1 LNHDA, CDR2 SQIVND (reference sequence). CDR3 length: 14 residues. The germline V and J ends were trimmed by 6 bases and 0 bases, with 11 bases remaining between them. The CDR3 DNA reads TGTGCCAGTAGCAGGGTTGGGTCTAACTATGGCTACACCTTC. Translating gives CASSRVGSNYGYTF.

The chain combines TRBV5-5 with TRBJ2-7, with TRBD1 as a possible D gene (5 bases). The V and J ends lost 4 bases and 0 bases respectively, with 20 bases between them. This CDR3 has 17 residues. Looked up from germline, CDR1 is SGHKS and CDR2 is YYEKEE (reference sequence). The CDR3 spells CASSGRVGAFSSYEQYF. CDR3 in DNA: TGTGCCAGCAGCGGACGGGTAGGGGCGTTTAGCTCCTACGAGCAGTACTTC.